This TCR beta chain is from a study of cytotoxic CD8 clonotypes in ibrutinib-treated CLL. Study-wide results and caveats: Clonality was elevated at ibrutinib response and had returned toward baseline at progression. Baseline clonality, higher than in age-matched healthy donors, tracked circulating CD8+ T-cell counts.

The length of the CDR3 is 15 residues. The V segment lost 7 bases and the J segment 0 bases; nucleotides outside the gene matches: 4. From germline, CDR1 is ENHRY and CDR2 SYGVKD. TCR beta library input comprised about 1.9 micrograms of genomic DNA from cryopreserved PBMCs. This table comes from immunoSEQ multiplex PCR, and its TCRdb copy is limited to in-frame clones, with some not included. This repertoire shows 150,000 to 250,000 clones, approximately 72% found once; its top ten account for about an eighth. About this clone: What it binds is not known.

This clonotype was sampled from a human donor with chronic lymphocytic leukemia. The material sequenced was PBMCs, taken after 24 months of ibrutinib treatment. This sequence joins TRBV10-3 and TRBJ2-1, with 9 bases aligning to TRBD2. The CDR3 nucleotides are TGTGCCATCACCGGAGCGGGAGGCTCCTACAATGAGCAGTTCTTC. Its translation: CAITGAGGSYNEQFF.